The clone carrying this TCR beta chain has more than one count but fewer than ten. Its antigen is as yet unknown. V was pared by 2 bases and J by 4 bases, with 9 bases between. There are 14 residues in the CDR3. The germline CDR1 and CDR2 sequences are SGHNT and YYREEE (reference sequence). This record belongs to a study of identifying expanded T cells in peripheral blood. The study's findings and limits: Differentially abundant clones: 0.95 to 1.5 between replicates, about 17 at 2 to 3 weeks, more than 18 at four. Roughly two-week clone count variance significantly increased as total template count grew.

No infections or other immune events were documented during collection. Using immunoSEQ multiplex PCR, the repertoire was profiled, and TCRdb retains in-frame clones only, with some absent. This sample carries about 54,000 clones, roughly nine tenths of them seen once, and the ten largest clones take about 3.7%. This chain links TRBV5-4 with TRBJ2-2; maybe TRBD2 (6 bases). The TCR comes from a person between 18 and 69 years old in good health. Material: blood. The CDR3 sequence is CASSLLASTGELFF. DNA for the CDR3: TGTGCCAGCAGCTTACTAGCCAGCACCGGGGAGCTGTTTTTT. Based on the CDR3 plus reference TRBV5-4 and TRBJ2-2, the full variable domain is ETGVTQSPTHLIKTRGQQVTLRCSSQSGHNTVSWYQQALGQGPQFIFQYYREEENGRGNFPPRFSGLQFPNYSSELNVNALELDDSALYLCASSLLASTGELFFGEGSRLTVL.